The present T cell receptor beta chain was sequenced within a study of siplizumab effects on memory and regulatory T cells. V lost 7 bases to trimming and J lost 1 base; unmatched junction nucleotides: 6. The CDR3 extends over 14 amino acids. CDR1 is SNHLY, CDR2 FYNNEI, per germline. Concerning this clone itself: Its antigen remains unidentified.

Assays covered about 10^5 TCR templates per sample. Sequenced by immunoSEQ multiplex PCR; TCRdb stores in-frame clones only, minus some. This sample has 95,000 to 130,000 clones, with approximately 94% found just once. Study-wide points: The study found that mappable alloreactive CD4+ clones averaged around 68% Treg-derived with siplizumab and 25% to 30% in controls. The drug siplizumab significantly decreased the alloreactive sequences that could be traced to unstimulated CD4+ memory cells. Unstimulated subsets contained matches for only a minor fraction of alloreactive clones.

Sequenced material: non-Treg CD4+ T cells sorted from blood. The receptor was derived from a human donor in good health. The chain joins TRBV2 to TRBJ1-1; 7 nucleotides match TRBD1. CDR3 residues: CASNPRQGNTEAFF. The CDR3 DNA is TGTGCCAGCAACCCAAGACAGGGGAACACTGAAGCTTTCTTT. Full variable domain (missing parts from reference TRBV2 and TRBJ1-1): EPEVTQTPSHQVTQMGQEVILRCVPISNHLYFYWYRQILGQKVEFLVSFYNNEISEKSEIFDDQFSVERPDGSNFTLKIRSTKLEDSAMYFCASNPRQGNTEAFFGQGTRLTVV.